What follows are 17 T cell receptor beta chains derived from one specimen sequenced in a study of sequential checkpoint blockade in melanoma. The protocol was immunoSEQ multiplex PCR, while the TCRdb copy is restricted to in-frame clones and leaves out a portion. The table lists approximately 10,000 clones, 74% of them singletons. The treatment is: randomized to nivolumab then ipilimumab (arm A) or the reverse (arm B). The material sequenced was CD8+ T cells sorted from blood (inferred from file names), taken from a patient given nivolumab and ipilimumab in sequence. The receptor source for this set is a human donor with melanoma.

CDR3 in DNA: TGTGCCAGCTCTCCCGTATGTACGCAGTATTTT. This codes for CASSPVCTQYF. J is TRBJ2-3 and V is TRBV18; D is unclear. Between the trimmed V and J ends, which lost 6 bases and 8 bases, there was a span of 9 bases. The germline V gene has CDR1 KGHSH and CDR2 LQKENI. This CDR3 has 11 amino acids.

The chain is built from TRBV11-2 and TRBJ2-1; 7 nucleotides align to TRBD1. V trimming: 5 bases; J trimming: 0 bases; junction bases outside the gene matches: 4. The CDR3 covers 15 residues. The germline CDR1 and CDR2 sequences are SGHAT and FQNNGV. The CDR3 DNA reads as TGTGCCAGCAGCGCGACAGGGAGCTCCTACAATGAGCAGTTCTTC. Encoded protein: CASSATGSSYNEQFF. The full variable domain, completed using reference TRBV11-2 and TRBJ2-1, is EAGVAQSPRYKIIEKRQSVAFWCNPISGHATLYWYQQILGQGPKLLIQFQNNGVVDDSQLPKDRFSAERLKGVDSTLKIQPAKLEDSAVYLCASSATGSSYNEQFFGPGTRLTVL.

V is TRBV6-4 and J is TRBJ2-1, with unresolved D. This CDR3 region has 13 residues. Germline CDR1 MRHNA, CDR2 SNTAGT. The V and J ends lost 0 bases and 12 bases respectively, with 12 bases between them. In DNA form, the CDR3 reads TGTGCCAGCAGTGACTCGACTGAGAGTGGGCAGTTCTTC. Its translation is CASSDSTESGQFF.

V and J are TRBV15 and TRBJ2-1, with a possible D match to TRBD1 (5 bases). The germline V gene has CDR1 LNHNV and CDR2 YYDKDF (reference sequence). V dropped 0 bases and J dropped 2 bases, with 14 bases sitting between them. The CDR3 is 17 amino acids. Here the CDR3 DNA reads TGTGCCACCAGCAGAGATTCGAAGGACACCGCCTACAATGAGCAGTTCTTC. It specifies CATSRDSKDTAYNEQFF.

The V and J genes are TRBV5-8 and TRBJ1-5; TRBD1 matches at 7 bases. The J segment lost 0 bases and the V segment lost 4 bases, leaving 4 bases of the junction unmatched. Germline V gene sequence: CDR1 SGHTS, CDR2 YDEGEE. The CDR3 sequence is 15 residues long. CDR3 coding DNA: TGTGCCAGCAGCGAGGGACAGTATAGCAATCAGCCCCAGCATTTT. Encoded protein: CASSEGQYSNQPQHF.

Worth noting for this clone: The same CDR3 can be traced to other DNA sequences in this sample. This sequence joins TRBV7-9 and TRBJ2-3; possible D gene TRBD2, 5 bases. V was cut by 5 bases and J by 0 bases, with 12 bases left in between. The germline V gene has CDR1 SEHNR and CDR2 FQNEAQ (reference sequence). The CDR3 totals 15 residues. The CDR3 nucleotides are TGTGCCAGCAGCCCCAGCGGAATAAGCACAGATACGCAGTATTTT. It yields the protein CASSPSGISTDTQYF.

The chain combines TRBV7-3 with TRBJ1-1; 10 positions match TRBD1. CDR1 and CDR2 (germline): SGHTA, FQGTGA. V was pared by 5 bases and J by 3 bases, with 3 bases of the junction left unmatched. CDR3 size: 14 residues. CDR3 region: CASSHGTGDTEAFF. The CDR3 nucleotides read TGTGCCAGCAGCCATGGGACAGGGGACACTGAAGCTTTCTTT.

J is TRBJ1-4 and V is TRBV27, with D unresolved. The CDR3 has 16 amino acids. V was pared by 4 bases and J by 0 bases, with 12 bases between. Germline values: CDR1 MNHEY, CDR2 SMNVEV (reference sequence). The CDR3 coding sequence is TGTGCCAGCAGTTCCCTAGGATCTGCAACTAATGAAAAACTGTTTTTT. Translation: CASSSLGSATNEKLFF.

V usage is TRBV6-1 and J usage is TRBJ2-3; a weak D match, TRBD1 (5 bases). Germline CDR1 reads MNHNS; CDR2 reads SASEGT. The CDR3 contains 16 residues. Trimming removed 2 bases at V and 0 bases at J, with 12 bases between. Here the CDR3 DNA reads TGTGCCAGCAGTGAATGGGGCAGAACTAGCACAGATACGCAGTATTTT. Translation: CASSEWGRTSTDTQYF.

This clone was picked up a small number of times. The V call is TRBV27, the J call TRBJ2-3, with TRBD2 identical over 7 bases. V shed 8 bases, J shed 1 base, and the junction held 18 bases outside the gene matches. The CDR3 totals 18 residues. CDR1 MNHEY and CDR2 SMNVEV come from the germline V gene (reference sequence). The DNA of the CDR3 is TGTGCCAGCCGAAGTTTTCCCCCCGAGACTAGCCGCACAGATACGCAGTATTTT. It yields the protein CASRSFPPETSRTDTQYF.

This clone was counted only a few times. The chain combines TRBV19 with TRBJ2-7; D might be TRBD1 (6 bases). The CDR3 runs 14 residues. Looked up from germline, CDR1 is LNHDA and CDR2 is SQIVND (reference sequence). V was shortened by 3 bases and J by 3 bases, with 12 bases between the two germline ends. CDR3 sequence reads: CASSIGQSYYEQYF. As DNA, the CDR3 is TGTGCCAGTAGTATCGGACAGTCATACTACGAGCAGTACTTC.

The chain recombines TRBV12-2 with TRBJ2-7; TRBD1 reflects the table's D call only, with no check against the DNA. TRBV12-2 is annotated as a pseudogene. The CDR3 is made up of 19 amino acids. The CDR3 DNA sequence: TGTGCAAGTCGCTTAGAGAGGGAGGACAGGGAAATTGGTCGGTACGAGCAGTACTTC. Its protein product is CASRLEREDREIGRYEQYF.

The rearrangement links TRBV10-1 to TRBJ2-3; D might be TRBD2 (7 bases). This CDR3 comprises 18 residues. CDR1 and CDR2 (germline): WNHNN, SYGVQD (reference sequence). Trimming removed 7 bases from V and 2 bases from J, with 25 bases in between. The CDR3 is CASKPLEGHRLATDTQYF. The CDR3 region has the DNA TGCGCCAGCAAACCCCTAGAGGGACACCGACTAGCCACAGATACGCAGTATTTT.

This rearrangement joins TRBV5-5 to TRBJ2-5; 8 bases line up with TRBD2. Germline V gives CDR1 SGHKS, CDR2 YYEKEE (reference sequence). V shed 1 base, J shed 5 bases, and the junction held 4 bases outside the gene matches. The CDR3 length is 14 residues. The CDR3: CASSLPGGWETQYF. The CDR3 bases are TGTGCCAGCAGCTTGCCGGGGGGGTGGGAGACCCAGTACTTC.

The chain employs TRBV11-3 and TRBJ1-3; D is unclear. The V gene lost 5 bases and the J gene lost 0 bases, with 8 bases spanning the gap. This CDR3 spans 14 amino acids. The V gene's germline CDR1 is SGHNT and CDR2 YENEEA. This CDR3 reads CASSPWSSGNTIYF. The CDR3 DNA reads TGTGCCAGCAGCCCTTGGAGCTCTGGAAACACCATATATTTT.

V gene TRBV11-2 combines with J gene TRBJ2-7, with 7 bases identical to TRBD1. V lost 5 bases to trimming and J lost 1 base; unmatched junction nucleotides: 11. Germline V gene sequence: CDR1 SGHAT, CDR2 FQNNGV. The CDR3 is 16 amino acids. The chain's CDR3 is CASSADRAAGSYEQYF. As DNA, the CDR3 is TGTGCCAGCAGCGCCGACAGGGCTGCAGGGTCCTACGAGCAGTACTTC. The full variable domain, rest sourced from reference TRBV11-2 and TRBJ2-7, is EAGVAQSPRYKIIEKRQSVAFWCNPISGHATLYWYQQILGQGPKLLIQFQNNGVVDDSQLPKDRFSAERLKGVDSTLKIQPAKLEDSAVYLCASSADRAAGSYEQYFGPGTRLTVT.

The CDR3 region has the DNA TGTGCCAGCAGTACCCGAAATACAGGGGGGGATAAAAAACTGTTTTTT. Encoded protein: CASSTRNTGGDKKLFF. V gene TRBV2 combines with J gene TRBJ1-4, with 8 bases matching TRBD1. Trimming removed 5 bases from V and 9 bases from J; junction bases left unmatched: 14. CDR1 and CDR2 from the germline V gene are SNHLY and FYNNEI. The CDR3 runs to 16 residues.